These 2 T cell receptor beta chains were sequenced from one sample in a study of cytomegalovirus exposure and HLA in healthy donors (dated by TCRdb to 2016 to 2017). Libraries were prepared through the immunoSEQ multiplex PCR assay. The multiplex PCR relied on a mix of 60 forward primers for TCR Vbeta segments and 13 reverse primers for TCR Jbeta segments. This is the immuneACCESS table as TCRdb keeps it, with only in-frame sequences that have V and J called. A part of the clones is gone; compared with another copy, unresolved V genes explain less than half, and the rest is unexplained. Present in this sample are around 200,000 clones, approximately 79% of which were seen just once. In total, the top ten clones hold roughly 1.9% of the sample. The sample consisted of PBMCs. These TCRs come from a male donor in good health and CMV-seronegative.

A few counts support this clone. The CDR3 DNA is TGCAGCGTTGACCCGGGACTAGCGGGCACAGATACGCAGTATTTT. Its protein product is CSVDPGLAGTDTQYF. V is TRBV29-1 and J is TRBJ2-3; 11 nucleotides align to TRBD2. Trimming took 3 bases from V and 1 from J; bases not matched to a gene: 3. The CDR3 extends over 15 amino acids. CDR1 is SQVTM and CDR2 is ANQGSEA in the germline V gene.

This clone appeared a few times. V is TRBV10-3 and J is TRBJ2-2; no definite D call. CDR1 and CDR2 (germline): ENHRY, SYGVKD. Trimming pared 2 bases from V and 0 bases from J, leaving 4 bases between. The CDR3 has 14 residues. CDR3 in amino acids: CAISEQANTGELFF. The CDR3 DNA reads as TGTGCCATCAGTGAGCAGGCGAACACCGGGGAGCTGTTTTTT.